This TCR beta chain was obtained from a study of beta chain features in type 1 diabetes (dated by TCRdb to 2016 to 2018). About the full investigation: Mean age, gender distribution, total cell number and subset yield did not differ between patients and healthy donors. A total of 85 million to 110 million sorted cells were examined across all samples, and RNA yield correlated strongly with the number of cells per subset. In the study, recently diagnosed type 1 diabetes patients and matched healthy donors were compared on the TCRB repertoires of their sorted circulating CD4+ T cell subsets. Regulatory and stem cell-like memory subsets were isolated from only 8 patients and 8 healthy donors, whereas naive and central memory subsets came from all 30 or so donors.

The entire amount of isolated RNA was reverse transcribed using the High Capacity cDNA Reverse Transcription Kit, so the sequenced TCRB transcripts were expressed ones. Naive, central memory and regulatory T cell samples underwent deep immunoSEQ sequencing, averaging about 3.57 million total reads per sample. Sorted cells were lysed in RLT buffer and RNA was extracted with DNase-treated RNeasy Micro or Mini kits, depending on cell number. Each cell subset was processed separately to prevent cross-contamination, with patient and healthy donor samples processed together. TCRB sequences were amplified from cDNA with the immunoSEQ multiplex PCR, producing 87-bp fragments spanning the CDR3 region. The amplicons were sequenced using the Illumina HiSeq platform. Processing in the source paper ran as follows. Synthetic template baselines were used to correct PCR bias computationally, reads within Hamming distance 2 were collapsed, and singletons that could not be merged were discarded. Reads were aligned against IMGT so that V, D and J genes, CDR3 length and insertions or deletions at six rearrangement sites could be assigned. Within each subset, clonotype counts were normalized to the number of sorted cells before true diversity and Gini coefficients were calculated with the tcR R package. The overlap coefficient, calculated on TCRB nucleotide sequences, was used to quantify repertoire sharing. As a proxy for the pre-selection repertoire, out-of-frame TCRB sequences from naive cells were analyzed. TCRdb holds this immuneACCESS table with in-frame rearrangements only. Some clones are missing; in checked studies, unresolved V genes explain under half, and the rest has no known cause. V and J calls plus clone size are reproduced from that table; the DNA served to infer D and trimming. The sample table records a few hundred thousand clones; about 11% of these occur just once. The ten largest clones capture approximately 0.016% of the sample.

CDR1 SGHTA and CDR2 FQGNSA are derived from the germline V gene. The CDR3 covers 16 residues, taking in both the cysteine and the phenylalanine. Kept here is only the CDR3 DNA, which spans 48 bases and is read in frame from base 1. For this chain, trimming is 5 bases at the V end and 3 bases at the J end, and the number of junction bases without a gene match is 8. About this clone itself: The antigen it binds to is not known. No much larger clone is present one base from it, and per-base qualities are unavailable.

Broad study findings and their caveats: Because cDNA was sequenced instead of genomic DNA, activated cells with high expression could be over-represented, although the groups did not differ in activation or CD3 levels. Shorter templates might have been favored by PCR, but patient and control samples were amplified and corrected together, so both groups would have been affected equally by any skew. Because the HLA sub-analyses included only small numbers of individuals, any influence of HLA type on TCRB rearrangement was left unresolved. Naive, central memory and regulatory TCRB repertoires appeared to be more alike among patients than among healthy donors. A moderate but significant shortening of TCRB CDR3 length was observed in type 1 diabetes patients in all four CD4+ subsets. At VDJ recombination sites, patients with type 1 diabetes made fewer insertions and deleted more nucleotides, a pattern implying thymic rearrangement abnormalities.

Each donor gave one peripheral blood draw, roughly 0.11 L on average, collected into heparinised tubes. A BD FACSAria II and a panel including CD45RO, CCR7, CD25, CD127, CD95 and CD27 were used to sort naive, central memory, regulatory and stem cell-like memory CD4+ T cells. A purity above 95% was achieved for all sorted populations. PBMCs were separated immediately by Lymphoprep density gradient centrifugation and were stained directly, without being cultured. Samples were stained and sorted in pairs, with one healthy donor and one patient per experiment, so that batch effects were minimized. This TCR was recovered from a woman aged 30 to 39 in good health. The sequence joins TRBV7-2 to TRBJ2-1, and 9 junction bases match TRBD2. The sequenced material came from naive CD4+ T cells from blood. What the cell subset or site label conveys for this sample: true naive CD4+ T cells. The encoded CDR3 is CASSAEASGNYNEQFF. The base sequence is TGTGCCAGCAGCGCGGAGGCTAGCGGGAACTACAATGAGCAGTTCTTC. Joined to the reference TRBV7-2 and TRBJ2-1 proteins, this CDR3 gives the full variable domain: GAGVSQSPSNKVTEKGKDVELRCDPISGHTALYWYRQSLGQGLEFLIYFQGNSAPDKSGLPSDRFSAERTGGSVSTLTIQRTQQEDSAVYLCASSAEASGNYNEQFFGPGTRLTVL.